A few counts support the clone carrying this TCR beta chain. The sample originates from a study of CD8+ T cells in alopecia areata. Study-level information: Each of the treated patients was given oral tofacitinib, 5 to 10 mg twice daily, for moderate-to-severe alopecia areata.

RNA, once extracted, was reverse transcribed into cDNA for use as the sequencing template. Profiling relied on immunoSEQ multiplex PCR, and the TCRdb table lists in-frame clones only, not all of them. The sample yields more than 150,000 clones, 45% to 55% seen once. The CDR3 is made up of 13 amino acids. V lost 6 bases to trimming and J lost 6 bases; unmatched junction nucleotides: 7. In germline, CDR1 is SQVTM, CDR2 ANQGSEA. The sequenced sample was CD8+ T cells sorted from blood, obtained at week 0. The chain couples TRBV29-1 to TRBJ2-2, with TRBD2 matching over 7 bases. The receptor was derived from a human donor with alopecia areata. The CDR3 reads CSVPGLLSGELFF. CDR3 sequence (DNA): TGCAGCGTGCCGGGACTACTGTCCGGGGAGCTGTTTTTT.